This TCR beta chain was identified in a study of T cell changes during pregnancy in multiple sclerosis. Assay: immunoSEQ multiplex PCR; the TCRdb copy retains only in-frame clones and omits some. This sample carries 58,000 or so clones, about nine tenths of them seen once, and the ten largest clones take under 0.65%. The germline V gene has CDR1 SGHDN and CDR2 FVKESK. There are 15 residues in the CDR3. V was pared by 1 base and J by 4 bases, with 10 bases between. The TCR comes from a female donor with multiple sclerosis, enrolled in a pregnancy study. The V gene is TRBV14, the J gene TRBJ2-2, with D tentatively TRBD2 (6 bases). Material: CD4+ T cells from peripheral blood mononuclear cells, obtained in the third trimester of pregnancy. The CDR3 sequence is CASSQGGDSTGELFF. CDR3 in DNA: TGTGCCAGCAGCCAAGGGGGGGACTCCACCGGGGAGCTGTTTTTT.